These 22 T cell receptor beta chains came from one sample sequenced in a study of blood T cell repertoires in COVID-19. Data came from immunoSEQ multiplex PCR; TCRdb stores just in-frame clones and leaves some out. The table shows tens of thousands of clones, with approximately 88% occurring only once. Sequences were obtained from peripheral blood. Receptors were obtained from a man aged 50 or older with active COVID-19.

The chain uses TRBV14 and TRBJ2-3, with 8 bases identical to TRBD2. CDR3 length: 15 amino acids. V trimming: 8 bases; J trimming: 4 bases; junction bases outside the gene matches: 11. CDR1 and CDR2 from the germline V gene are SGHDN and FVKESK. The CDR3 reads CASARGTGGPDTQYF. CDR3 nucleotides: TGTGCCAGCGCCAGAGGGACGGGAGGGCCAGATACGCAGTATTTT.

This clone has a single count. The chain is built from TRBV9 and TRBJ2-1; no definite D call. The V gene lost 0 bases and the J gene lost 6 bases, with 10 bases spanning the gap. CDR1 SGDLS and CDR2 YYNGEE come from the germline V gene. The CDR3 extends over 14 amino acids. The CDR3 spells CASSVDLPGNEQFF. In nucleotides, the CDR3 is TGTGCCAGCAGCGTAGATCTCCCCGGCAATGAGCAGTTCTTC.

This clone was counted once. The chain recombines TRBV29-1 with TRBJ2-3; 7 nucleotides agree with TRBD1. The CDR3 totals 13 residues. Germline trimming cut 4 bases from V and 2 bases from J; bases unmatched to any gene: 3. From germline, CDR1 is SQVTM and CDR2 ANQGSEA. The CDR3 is CSVGTGSTDTQYF. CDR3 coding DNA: TGCAGCGTTGGGACAGGCTCCACAGATACGCAGTATTTT.

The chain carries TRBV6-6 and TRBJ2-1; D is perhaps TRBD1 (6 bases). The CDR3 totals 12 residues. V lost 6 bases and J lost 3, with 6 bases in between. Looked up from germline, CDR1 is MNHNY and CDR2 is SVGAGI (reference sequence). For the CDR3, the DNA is TGTGCCAGCAGACAGGGCTACAATGAGCAGTTCTTC. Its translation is CASRQGYNEQFF.

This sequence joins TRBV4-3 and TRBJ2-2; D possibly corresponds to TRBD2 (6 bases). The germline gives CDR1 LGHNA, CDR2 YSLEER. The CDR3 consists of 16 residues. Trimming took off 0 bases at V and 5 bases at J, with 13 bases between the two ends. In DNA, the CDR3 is TGCGCCAGCAGCCAAGATATCTGGAGGGGAACCGGGGAGCTGTTTTTT. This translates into CASSQDIWRGTGELFF.

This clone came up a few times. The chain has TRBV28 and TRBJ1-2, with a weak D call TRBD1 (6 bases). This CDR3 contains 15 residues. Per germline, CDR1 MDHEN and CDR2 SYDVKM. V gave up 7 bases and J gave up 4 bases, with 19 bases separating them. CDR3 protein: CASNKGGGLGYGYTF. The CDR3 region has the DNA TGTGCCAGCAACAAAGGGGGGGGCCTTGGCTATGGCTACACCTTC.

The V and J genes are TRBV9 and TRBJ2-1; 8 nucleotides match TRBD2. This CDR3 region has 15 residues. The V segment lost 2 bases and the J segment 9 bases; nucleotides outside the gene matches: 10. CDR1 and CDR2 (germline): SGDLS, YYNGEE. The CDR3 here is CASSVSGGPWGEQFF. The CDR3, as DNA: TGTGCCAGCAGCGTGTCGGGGGGGCCGTGGGGTGAGCAGTTCTTC.

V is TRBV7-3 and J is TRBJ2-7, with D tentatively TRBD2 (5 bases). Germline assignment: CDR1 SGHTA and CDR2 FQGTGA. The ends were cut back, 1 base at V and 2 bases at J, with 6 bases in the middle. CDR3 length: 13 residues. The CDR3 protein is CASSLNGAYEQYF. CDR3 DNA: TGTGCCAGCAGCTTAAACGGGGCCTACGAGCAGTACTTC.

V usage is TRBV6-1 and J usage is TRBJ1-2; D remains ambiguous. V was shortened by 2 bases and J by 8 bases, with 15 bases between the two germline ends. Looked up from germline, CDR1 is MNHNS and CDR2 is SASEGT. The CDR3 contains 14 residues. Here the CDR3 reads CASSERTHSGGYTF. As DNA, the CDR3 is TGTGCCAGCAGTGAAAGGACCCACTCGGGGGGCTACACCTTC.

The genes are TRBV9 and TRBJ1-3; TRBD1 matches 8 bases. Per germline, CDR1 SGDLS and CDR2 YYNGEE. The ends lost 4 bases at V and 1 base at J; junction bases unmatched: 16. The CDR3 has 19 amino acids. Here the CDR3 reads CASSSTQDRDEGSGNTIYF. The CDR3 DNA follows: TGTGCCAGCAGCTCAACCCAGGACAGGGATGAGGGGTCTGGAAACACCATATATTTT. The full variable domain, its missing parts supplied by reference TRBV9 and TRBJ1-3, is DSGVTQTPKHLITATGQRVTLRCSPRSGDLSVYWYQQSLDQGLQFLIQYYNGEERAKGNILERFSAQQFPDLHSELNLSSLELGDSALYFCASSSTQDRDEGSGNTIYFGEGSWLTVV.

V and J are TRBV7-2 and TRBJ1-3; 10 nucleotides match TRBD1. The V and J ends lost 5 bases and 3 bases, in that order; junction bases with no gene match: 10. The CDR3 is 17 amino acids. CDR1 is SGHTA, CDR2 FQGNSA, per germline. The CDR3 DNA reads TGTGCCAGCAGCGCCCCCGGGACAGGGGTTAATGGAAACACCATATATTTT. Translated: CASSAPGTGVNGNTIYF. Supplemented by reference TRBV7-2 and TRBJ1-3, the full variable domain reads GAGVSQSPSNKVTEKGKDVELRCDPISGHTALYWYRQSLGQGLEFLIYFQGNSAPDKSGLPSDRFSAERTGGSVSTLTIQRTQQEDSAVYLCASSAPGTGVNGNTIYFGEGSWLTVV.

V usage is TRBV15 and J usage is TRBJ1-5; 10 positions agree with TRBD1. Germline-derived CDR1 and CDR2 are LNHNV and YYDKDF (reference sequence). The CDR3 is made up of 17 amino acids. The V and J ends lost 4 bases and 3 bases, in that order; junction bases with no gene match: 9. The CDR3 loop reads CATSNDRDRGFNQPQHF. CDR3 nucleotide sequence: TGTGCCACCAGCAACGACCGGGACAGGGGATTCAATCAGCCCCAGCATTTT.

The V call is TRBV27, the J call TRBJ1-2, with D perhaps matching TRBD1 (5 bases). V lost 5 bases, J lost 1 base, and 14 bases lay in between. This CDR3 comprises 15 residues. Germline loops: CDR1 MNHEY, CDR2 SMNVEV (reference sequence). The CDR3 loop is CASSRDSLINYGYTF. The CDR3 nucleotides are TGTGCCAGCAGTCGTGACAGCCTAATTAACTATGGCTACACCTTC.

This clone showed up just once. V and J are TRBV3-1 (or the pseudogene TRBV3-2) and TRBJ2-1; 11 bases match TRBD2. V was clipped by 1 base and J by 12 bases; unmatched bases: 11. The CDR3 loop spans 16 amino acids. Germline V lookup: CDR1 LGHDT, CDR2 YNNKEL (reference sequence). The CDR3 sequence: CASSQGMVAGGNWQFF. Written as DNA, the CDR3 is TGTGCCAGCAGCCAAGGTATGGTAGCGGGAGGGAATTGGCAGTTCTTC.

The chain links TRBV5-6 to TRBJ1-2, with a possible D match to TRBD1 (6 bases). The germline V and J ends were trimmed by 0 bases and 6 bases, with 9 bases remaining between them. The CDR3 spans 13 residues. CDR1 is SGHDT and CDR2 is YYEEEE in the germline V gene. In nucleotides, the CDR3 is TGTGCCAGCAGCTTGGGGGCAGGGGATGGCTACACCTTC. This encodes CASSLGAGDGYTF.

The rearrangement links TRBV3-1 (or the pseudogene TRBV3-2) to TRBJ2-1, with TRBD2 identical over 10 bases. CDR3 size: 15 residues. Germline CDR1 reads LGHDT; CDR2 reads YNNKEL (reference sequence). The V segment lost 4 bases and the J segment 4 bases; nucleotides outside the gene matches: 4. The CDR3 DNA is TGTGCCAGCAGCCTTGGACTAGCGGTATACAATGAGCAGTTCTTC. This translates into CASSLGLAVYNEQFF.

The CDR3 bases are TGTGCCAGCAGTTTTGTAGCGGGAGGAGGGGGGGGCACAGATACGCAGTATTTT. This sequence encodes CASSFVAGGGGGTDTQYF. The gene calls are TRBV28 and TRBJ2-3; 10 nucleotides line up with TRBD2. CDR1 and CDR2 (germline): MDHEN, SYDVKM. CDR3 length equals 18 residues. Trimming cost V 3 bases and J 1 base; bases outside gene matches: 10.

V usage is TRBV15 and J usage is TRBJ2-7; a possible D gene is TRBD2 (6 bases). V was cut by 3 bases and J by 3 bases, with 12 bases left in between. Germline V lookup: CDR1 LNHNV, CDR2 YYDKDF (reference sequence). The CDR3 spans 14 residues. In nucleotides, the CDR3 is TGTGCCACCAGCAGCCGCGGGACTTTCTACGAGCAGTACTTC. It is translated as CATSSRGTFYEQYF.

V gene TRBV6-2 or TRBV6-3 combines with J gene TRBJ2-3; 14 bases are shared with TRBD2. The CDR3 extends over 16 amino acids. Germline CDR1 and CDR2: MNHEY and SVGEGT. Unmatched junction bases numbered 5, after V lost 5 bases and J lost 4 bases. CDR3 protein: CASSPTSGRAADTQYF. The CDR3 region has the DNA TGTGCCAGCAGTCCGACTAGCGGGAGGGCCGCAGATACGCAGTATTTT.

The CDR3 nucleotides are TGTGCCAGCAGCAGCCCGAACACCGGGGAGCTGTTTTTT. This encodes CASSSPNTGELFF. This chain connects TRBV7-3 to TRBJ2-2; D remains unclear. Germline CDR1 reads SGHTA; CDR2 reads FQGTGA. This CDR3 contains 13 residues. The germline V and J ends were trimmed by 5 bases and 0 bases, with 4 bases remaining between them.

The CDR3 sequence: CASSVGAHYEQYF. CDR3 nucleotides: TGTGCCAGCAGCGTAGGCGCCCACTACGAGCAGTACTTC. The chain joins TRBV9 to TRBJ2-7; D is unresolved. V lost 0 bases and J lost 3, with 7 bases in between. This CDR3 has 13 amino acids. Germline CDR1 reads SGDLS; CDR2 reads YYNGEE.

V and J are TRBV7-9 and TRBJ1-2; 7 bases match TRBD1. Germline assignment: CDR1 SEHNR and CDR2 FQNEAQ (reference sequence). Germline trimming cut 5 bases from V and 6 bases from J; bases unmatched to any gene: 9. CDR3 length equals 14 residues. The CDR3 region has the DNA TGTGCCAGCAGCGACCGGACAGGAGGAGATGGCTACACCTTC. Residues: CASSDRTGGDGYTF.